This entry lists 20 T cell receptor beta chains sequenced from one sample in a study of blood T cell repertoires in COVID-19. The assay was immunoSEQ multiplex PCR, and TCRdb's table has in-frame clones only and misses some. The profile shows 190,000 or so clones, 85% to 90% of them singletons. Sequenced sample: peripheral blood. Receptors originate from a man aged 35 to 55 with active or convalescent COVID-19.

This chain joins TRBV5-1 and TRBJ2-3, with 11 bases aligning to TRBD2. V shed 0 bases, J shed 2 bases, and the junction held 2 bases outside the gene matches. Germline V gives CDR1 SGHRS, CDR2 YFSETQ. The CDR3 contains 16 residues. CDR3 region: CASSLGLAGNTDTQYF. The CDR3 DNA follows: TGCGCCAGCAGCTTGGGACTAGCGGGGAACACAGATACGCAGTATTTT.

The genes are TRBV25-1 and TRBJ1-4, with D unclear. V lost 2 bases and J 7 bases, leaving 14 bases between the germline ends. Germline loops: CDR1 MGHDK, CDR2 SYGVNS. The CDR3 loop spans 15 amino acids. The CDR3 DNA reads as TGTGCCAGCAGTGAAAGAGCAGCTCCAGGTGAAAAACTGTTTTTT. Protein product: CASSERAAPGEKLFF.

CDR3 sequence: CASSVGVNYGYTF. The CDR3 nucleotides are TGTGCCAGCAGCGTAGGGGTGAACTATGGCTACACCTTC. The chain couples TRBV28 to TRBJ1-2, with D tentatively TRBD1 (5 bases). V was cut by 6 bases and J by 2 bases, with 10 bases left in between. The CDR3 contains 13 residues. Germline CDR1 and CDR2: MDHEN and SYDVKM.

This sequence joins TRBV5-8 and TRBJ1-2, with TRBD1 identical over 8 bases. The CDR3 length is 12 residues. V lost 8 bases, J lost 6 bases, and 6 bases stayed unmatched. CDR1 SGHTS and CDR2 YDEGEE come from the germline V gene. This chain's CDR3 is CARQTGADGYTF. The CDR3 bases are TGTGCCAGGCAGACAGGGGCGGATGGCTACACCTTC.

CDR3 nucleotides: TGTGCCAGCAGCCCCAGGACAGGATACTATGGCTACACCTTC. Translated, it gives CASSPRTGYYGYTF. The chain has TRBV6-2 or TRBV6-3 and TRBJ1-2; TRBD1 matches at 7 bases. The CDR3 is 14 residues long. Germline V gene sequence: CDR1 MNHEY, CDR2 SVGEGT. V trimming: 6 bases; J trimming: 3 bases; junction bases outside the gene matches: 7.

The chain links TRBV5-1 to TRBJ2-1, with 11 bases that match TRBD2. V gave up 4 bases and J gave up 4 bases; unmatched junction bases: 10. The CDR3 spans 17 residues. CDR1 is SGHRS and CDR2 is YFSETQ in the germline V gene. The DNA for the CDR3 is TGCGCCAGCAGCGTGACTAGCGGGGACCCGTCTTACAATGAGCAGTTCTTC. Its translation is CASSVTSGDPSYNEQFF.

This chain joins TRBV3-1 (or the pseudogene TRBV3-2) and TRBJ1-2; D might be TRBD1 (5 bases). CDR1 is LGHDT, CDR2 YNNKEL, per germline (reference sequence). CDR3 size: 14 residues. The germline V and J ends were trimmed by 4 bases and 9 bases, with 18 bases remaining between them. For the CDR3, the DNA is TGTGCCAGCAGCCGCGTGGGGGAGGGAGGAAGCTACACCTTC. Translated: CASSRVGEGGSYTF.

The chain links TRBV28 to TRBJ2-7; D is possibly TRBD1 (5 bases). Trimming removed 2 bases from V and 5 bases from J, with 7 bases in between. The CDR3 length is 12 residues. The V gene's germline CDR1 is MDHEN and CDR2 SYDVKM. Here the CDR3 DNA reads TGTGCCAGCAGTTTACAGGGCCACGAGCAGTACTTC. This sequence encodes CASSLQGHEQYF.

The chain links TRBV28 to TRBJ1-5; TRBD1 matches at 9 bases. The V gene's germline CDR1 is MDHEN and CDR2 SYDVKM. This CDR3 comprises 18 residues. The J segment lost 0 bases and the V segment lost 2 bases, leaving 8 bases of the junction unmatched. The CDR3 sequence: CASSLIGTGFNSNQPQHF. CDR3 DNA sequence: TGTGCCAGCAGTTTAATCGGGACAGGGTTTAATAGCAATCAGCCCCAGCATTTT.

This clone was seen a handful of times. This chain joins TRBV5-1 and TRBJ2-2; TRBD1 matches 7 bases. Germline assignment: CDR1 SGHRS and CDR2 YFSETQ. V shed 4 bases and J 0 bases; nucleotides not matched to a gene: 3. The CDR3 consists of 15 residues. CDR3 protein: CASSEDRPNTGELFF. CDR3 bases: TGCGCCAGCAGCGAGGACAGGCCGAACACCGGGGAGCTGTTTTTT.

The rearrangement uses TRBV9 and TRBJ1-6, with TRBD1 matching 8 bases. This CDR3 is built from 14 residues. After removal of 3 bases from V and 6 bases from J, the junction contained 2 bases not matched to a gene. Per the germline V gene, CDR1 is SGDLS and CDR2 is YYNGEE. This CDR3 is CASSAGTGNSPLHF. The CDR3 DNA sequence: TGTGCCAGCAGCGCCGGGACAGGTAATTCACCCCTCCACTTT.

The rearrangement uses TRBV5-6 and TRBJ1-1, with unresolved D. Germline-derived CDR1 and CDR2 are SGHDT and YYEEEE. The CDR3 runs 12 residues. Trimming took off 4 bases at V and 5 bases at J, with 9 bases between the two ends. The CDR3 nucleotides read TGTGCCAGCAGCCACGGTTGGACTGAAGCTTTCTTT. It encodes CASSHGWTEAFF.

The chain combines TRBV19 with TRBJ1-5; D gene ambiguous. Germline V gene lookup returns CDR1 LNHDA and CDR2 SQIVND (reference sequence). This CDR3 contains 13 residues. V lost 5 bases and J lost 9, with 14 bases in between. CDR3 nucleotide sequence: TGTGCCAGTAGTGAGGGCCAAATGGGGCCCCAGCATTTT. Its translation: CASSEGQMGPQHF. The full variable domain, its missing parts supplied by reference TRBV19 and TRBJ1-5, is DGGITQSPKYLFRKEGQNVTLSCEQNLNHDAMYWYRQDPGQGLRLIYYSQIVNDFQKGDIAEGYSVSREKKESFPLTVTSAQKNPTAFYLCASSEGQMGPQHFGDGTRLSIL.

CDR3 loop: CASSLGGPYEQYF. The CDR3 DNA reads TGCGCCAGCAGTCTGGGGGGTCCCTACGAGCAGTACTTC. The V gene is TRBV5-1, the J gene TRBJ2-7, with a possible D match to TRBD2 (6 bases). CDR3 length: 13 amino acids. V was cut by 5 bases and J by 2 bases, with 11 bases left in between. CDR1 SGHRS and CDR2 YFSETQ come from the germline V gene. The variable domain in full, with the rest retrieved from reference TRBV5-1 and TRBJ2-7, is KAGVTQTPRYLIKTRGQQVTLSCSPISGHRSVSWYQQTPGQGLQFLFEYFSETQRNKGNFPGRFSGRQFSNSRSEMNVSTLELGDSALYLCASSLGGPYEQYFGPGTRLTVT.

V usage is TRBV24-1 and J usage is TRBJ2-1; 7 bases agree with TRBD1. This CDR3 region has 15 residues. Germline CDR1 KGHDR, CDR2 SFDVKD. The ends lost 1 base at V and 6 bases at J; junction bases unmatched: 5. The CDR3 sequence is CATSDFPDRVNEQFF. CDR3 sequence (DNA): TGTGCCACCAGTGATTTTCCTGACAGGGTCAATGAGCAGTTCTTC.

V and J are TRBV4-1 and TRBJ1-6; D uncertain. Per the germline V gene, CDR1 is MGHRA and CDR2 is YSYEKL. The CDR3 sequence is 16 residues long. Trimming shortened V by 3 bases and J by 6 bases, and 15 bases separated the two germline ends. CDR3 DNA: TGCGCCAGCAGCCATCCTCCCGAGCTATTTAATTCACCCCTCCACTTT. The encoded protein is CASSHPPELFNSPLHF.

The rearrangement uses TRBV6-2 or TRBV6-3 and TRBJ2-7; 7 positions agree with TRBD1. Germline values: CDR1 MNHEY, CDR2 SVGEGT. CDR3 length: 15 amino acids. V dropped 5 bases and J dropped 4; count of bases not matched to a gene: 11. In DNA, the CDR3 is TGTGCCAGCAGTCCCGACAGGGAAAACCCTTACGAGCAGTACTTC. This gives the protein CASSPDRENPYEQYF.

This clone was recorded once. This chain uses TRBV7-2 with TRBJ1-3; TRBD1 aligns across 8 bases. With V trimmed by 5 bases and J by 4 bases, 4 bases remained unmatched. CDR1 is SGHTA and CDR2 is FQGNSA in the germline V gene. This CDR3 has 14 residues. This CDR3 reads CASSLRDRGNTIYF. CDR3 sequence (DNA): TGTGCCAGCAGCCTCCGGGACAGGGGAAACACCATATATTTT.

The chain recombines TRBV9 with TRBJ2-7, with D maybe TRBD2 (5 bases). With 1 base removed from V and 2 bases from J, the gap between germline ends came to 13 bases. Germline CDR1 and CDR2: SGDLS and YYNGEE. CDR3 size: 15 residues. In nucleotides, the CDR3 is TGTGCCAGCAGCGTAACCGCCGGGGATACCTACGAGCAGTACTTC. Amino acid sequence: CASSVTAGDTYEQYF.

The chain couples TRBV4-1 to TRBJ1-6, with TRBD1 identical over 9 bases. Germline V lookup: CDR1 MGHRA, CDR2 YSYEKL. Losses at the gene ends were 0 bases for V and 9 bases for J; bases not matched to a gene: 9. The CDR3 is 17 residues long. As DNA, the CDR3 is TGCGCCAGCAGCCAAGATACCGGGACAGGGCGGTTTTCACCCCTCCACTTT. This codes for CASSQDTGTGRFSPLHF.